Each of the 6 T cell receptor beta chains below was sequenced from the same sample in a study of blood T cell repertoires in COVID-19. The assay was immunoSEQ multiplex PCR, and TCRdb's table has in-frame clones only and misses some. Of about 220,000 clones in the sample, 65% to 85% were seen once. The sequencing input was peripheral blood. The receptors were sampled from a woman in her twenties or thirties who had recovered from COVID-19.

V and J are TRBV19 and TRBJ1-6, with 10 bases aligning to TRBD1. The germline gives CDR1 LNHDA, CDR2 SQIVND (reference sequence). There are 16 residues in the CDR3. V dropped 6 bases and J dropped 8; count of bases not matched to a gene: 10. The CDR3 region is CASRRQGARSDSPLHF. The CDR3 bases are TGTGCCAGTAGGAGACAGGGGGCGCGTTCGGATTCACCCCTCCACTTT.

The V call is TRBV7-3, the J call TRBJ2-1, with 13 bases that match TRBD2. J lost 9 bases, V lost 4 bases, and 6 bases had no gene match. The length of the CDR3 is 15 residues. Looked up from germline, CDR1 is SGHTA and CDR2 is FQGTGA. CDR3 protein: CASSYGLAGEVEQFF. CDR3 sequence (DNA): TGTGCCAGCAGCTACGGACTAGCGGGAGAGGTTGAGCAGTTCTTC.

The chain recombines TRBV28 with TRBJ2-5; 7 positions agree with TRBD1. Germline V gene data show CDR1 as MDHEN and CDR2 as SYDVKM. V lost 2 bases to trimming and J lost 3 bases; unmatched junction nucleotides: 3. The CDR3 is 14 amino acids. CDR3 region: CASSLIGTEETQYF. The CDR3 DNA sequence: TGTGCCAGCAGTTTAATAGGGACAGAAGAGACCCAGTACTTC.

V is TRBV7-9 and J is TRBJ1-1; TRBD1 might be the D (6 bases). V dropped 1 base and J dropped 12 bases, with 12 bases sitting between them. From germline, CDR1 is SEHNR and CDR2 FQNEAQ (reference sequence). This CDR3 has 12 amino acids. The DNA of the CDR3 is TGTGCCAGCAGCTTAGGCCCAGGGGATACTTTCTTT. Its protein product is CASSLGPGDTFF.

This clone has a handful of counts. The CDR3 nucleotides read TGTGCCAGCAGCCAGATACAGGGGATCTATGGCTACACCTTC. Amino acids: CASSQIQGIYGYTF. The rearrangement joins TRBV6-5 to TRBJ1-2; 7 bases are a match to TRBD1. The CDR3 contains 14 residues. The junction had 8 bases not matched to a gene; V was cut back by 6 bases and J by 4 bases. From germline, CDR1 is MNHEY and CDR2 SVGAGI.

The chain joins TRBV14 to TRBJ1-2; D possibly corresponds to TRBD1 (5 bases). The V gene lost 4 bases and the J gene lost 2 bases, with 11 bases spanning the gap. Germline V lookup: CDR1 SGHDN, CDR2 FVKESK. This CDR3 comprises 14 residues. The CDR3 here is CASSRIQGNYGYTF. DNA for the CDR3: TGTGCCAGCAGCCGCATTCAGGGCAACTATGGCTACACCTTC.